This T cell receptor (beta chain) was obtained from a study of CD8 T cells in ankylosing spondylitis. General study points: Reported data indicate significant enrichment of disease-linked clones within matched ankylosing spondylitis synovial fluid. Peripheral blood held disease-linked clones only at relatively low frequency, and these were CD8+. Ankylosing spondylitis blood appeared to carry a characteristic TCR beta motif of roughly 8 highly homologous variants.

A few counts support this clonotype. Its antigen remains unknown. Libraries of TCR beta came from quantitative 5'-RACE with molecular barcodes. One entry per CDR3 protein, called by TCRdb with MiXCR from the 5' RACE reads. The table has about 210,000 distinct CDR3 sequences, roughly 6.6% seen once; the top ten hold 13% to 15%. The source of this sequence is a male donor with ankylosing spondylitis. The specimen was blood, either unsorted or a sorted T cell fraction (not recorded which).

The DNA of the CDR3 is TGTGCCAGCAGGCACCGACTGGAAAGCACTGAAGCTTTCTTT. This gives the protein CASRHRLESTEAFF. The J gene is TRBJ1-1, the V gene TRBV3-1; D gene ambiguous. The CDR3 covers 14 residues. With 6 bases removed from V and 4 bases from J, the gap between germline ends came to 15 bases. Germline values: CDR1 LGHDT, CDR2 YNNKEL (reference sequence).